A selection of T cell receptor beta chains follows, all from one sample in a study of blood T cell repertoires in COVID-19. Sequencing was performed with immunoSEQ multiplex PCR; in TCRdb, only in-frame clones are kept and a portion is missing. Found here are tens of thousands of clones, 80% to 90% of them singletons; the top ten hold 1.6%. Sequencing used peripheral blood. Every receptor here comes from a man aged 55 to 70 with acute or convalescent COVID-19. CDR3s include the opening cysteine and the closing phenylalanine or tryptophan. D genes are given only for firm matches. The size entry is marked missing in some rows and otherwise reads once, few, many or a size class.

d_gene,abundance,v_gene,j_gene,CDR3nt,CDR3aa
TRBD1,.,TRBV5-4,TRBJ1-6,TGTGCCAGCAGGATACAGGGCCCAGGGGGAAATTCACCCCTCCACTTT,CASRIQGPGGNSPLHF
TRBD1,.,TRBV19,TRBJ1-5,TGTGCCAGTAGTATTGGGGGACAGATCAATCAGCCCCAGCATTTT,CASSIGGQINQPQHF
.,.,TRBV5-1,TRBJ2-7,TGCGCCAGCAGCTCGCGGGGTCCCGGACTGGGCTACGAGCAGTACTTC,CASSSRGPGLGYEQYF
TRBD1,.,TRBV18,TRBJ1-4,TGTGCCAGCTCGGACCGGGACAGCAATGAAAAACTGTTTTTT,CASSDRDSNEKLFF
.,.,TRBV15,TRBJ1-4,TGTGCCACCAGCAGATTCGGGACATCAAATGAAAAACTGTTTTTT,CATSRFGTSNEKLFF
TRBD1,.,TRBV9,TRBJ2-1,TGTGCCAGCAGCCTCAGGGGGCCTTCCCACAATGAGCAGTTCTTC,CASSLRGPSHNEQFF
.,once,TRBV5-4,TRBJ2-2,TGTGCCAGCAGCCCCGGACAGGGAGGGACCGGGGAGCTGTTTTTT,CASSPGQGGTGELFF
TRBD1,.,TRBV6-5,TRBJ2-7,TGTGCCAGCAGTAGGGACAGTTTGGCTGTTTGGAAGTACTTC,CASSRDSLAVWKYF
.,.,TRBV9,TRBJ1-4,TGTGCCAGCAGCGTAGGGCTGTTCTTTAATGAAAAACTGTTTTTT,CASSVGLFFNEKLFF
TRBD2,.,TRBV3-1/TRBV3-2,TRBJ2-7,TGTGCCTCCCAAATACAGGCTAGCGGCTACGAGCAGTACTTC,CASQIQASGYEQYF
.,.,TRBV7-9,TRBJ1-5,TGTGCCAGCAGCCTGGACAGTAGCAATCAGCCCCAGCATTTT,CASSLDSSNQPQHF
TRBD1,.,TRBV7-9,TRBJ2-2,TGTGCCAGCAGCTTAGAAGCAGGGGGCACCGGGGAGCTGTTTTTT,CASSLEAGGTGELFF
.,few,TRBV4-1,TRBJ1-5,TGCGCCAGCAGCCAAGATCGGGGGGCGGGGGATCCCCAGCATTTT,CASSQDRGAGDPQHF
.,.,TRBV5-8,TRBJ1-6,TGTGCCAGCAGCTTGGTAGGGATCGAGGGTTCACCCCTCCACTTT,CASSLVGIEGSPLHF
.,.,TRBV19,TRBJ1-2,TGTGCCAGTAGTATTACACAATTCTATGGCTACACCTTC,CASSITQFYGYTF
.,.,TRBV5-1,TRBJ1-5,TGCGCCAGCAGGCAGGGAAACAATCAGCCCCAGCATTTT,CASRQGNNQPQHF
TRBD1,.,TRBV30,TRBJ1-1,TGTGCCTGGAGTGCACAGGGGGCCACTGAAGCTTTCTTT,CAWSAQGATEAFF
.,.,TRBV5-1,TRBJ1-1,TGCGCCAGCAGCTTGTACATGAACACTGAAGCTTTCTTT,CASSLYMNTEAFF
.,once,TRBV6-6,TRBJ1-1,TGTGCCAGCAGTTACTCAAGCGGGCAGGCTGAAGCTTTCTTT,CASSYSSGQAEAFF
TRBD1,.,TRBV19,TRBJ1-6,TGTGCCAGTTCGACGAGGACAGGGGGATCTGCGGCCCTCCACTTT,CASSTRTGGSAALHF
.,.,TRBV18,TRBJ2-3,TGTGCCAGCTCACCCCTACTCGAGTTAGCACAGTATTTT,CASSPLLELAQYF
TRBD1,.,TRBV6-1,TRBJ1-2,TGTGCCAGCAGTGAAAGGGAAGACAGGGGGGTTCCTTCCTATGGCTACACCTTC,CASSEREDRGVPSYGYTF
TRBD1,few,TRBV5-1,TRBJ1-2,TGCGCCAGCAGCTCCAGTTCCCGACAGGGGGCTTTTGGCTACACCTTC,CASSSSSRQGAFGYTF
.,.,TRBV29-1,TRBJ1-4,TGCAGCGTCACCCGACGAGGGCGCAATGAAAAACTGTTTTTT,CSVTRRGRNEKLFF